Following are 9 T cell receptor beta chains from one sample sequenced in a study of blood T cell repertoires in COVID-19. Method: immunoSEQ multiplex PCR; TCRdb's copy keeps in-frame clones and lacks some. The table records about 370,000 clones, around 89% of them present only once. Sequenced input: PBMCs or T cells enriched from blood (not recorded which). The receptors originated from a man younger than 35 who had recovered from COVID-19.

The V and J genes are TRBV9 and TRBJ2-3; the match to TRBD2 covers 10 bases. Trimming cost V 6 bases and J 2 bases; bases outside gene matches: 9. This CDR3 contains 16 residues. In germline, CDR1 is SGDLS, CDR2 YYNGEE. CDR3 loop: CASTLSSGSLTDTQYF. The DNA for the CDR3 is TGTGCCAGCACCCTATCTAGCGGGAGTCTCACAGATACGCAGTATTTT.

The chain is built from TRBV5-8 and TRBJ2-3; a possible D gene is TRBD2 (6 bases). The V and J ends lost 4 bases and 3 bases respectively, with 15 bases between them. This CDR3 is built from 15 residues. In germline, CDR1 is SGHTS, CDR2 YDEGEE. The CDR3 sequence: CASSGRGMGTDTQYF. CDR3 in DNA: TGTGCCAGCAGCGGTCGGGGGATGGGGACAGATACGCAGTATTTT.

V and J are TRBV2 and TRBJ1-4, with 8 bases identical to TRBD1. The CDR3 loop spans 13 amino acids. V shed 7 bases, J shed 7 bases, and the junction held 5 bases outside the gene matches. Germline CDR1 is SNHLY and CDR2 is FYNNEI. The CDR3 DNA is TGTGCCAGCAAGGACAGGGACGTTGAAAAACTGTTTTTT. Translating gives CASKDRDVEKLFF.

In its sample, this clone was seen once. This chain connects TRBV5-4 to TRBJ2-3; D may be TRBD1 (5 bases). The CDR3 runs to 11 residues. Germline V gene data show CDR1 as SGHNT and CDR2 as YYREEE (reference sequence). With 4 bases removed from V and 6 bases from J, the gap between germline ends came to 6 bases. As DNA, the CDR3 is TGTGCCAGCAGCAAGGGGGATACGCAGTATTTT. Its protein product is CASSKGDTQYF.

This chain joins TRBV7-2 and TRBJ1-1; the D gene is possibly TRBD1 (5 bases). In germline, CDR1 is SGHTA, CDR2 FQGNSA. This CDR3 comprises 16 residues. Deletions cut 7 bases from V and 4 bases from J, with 22 bases between. The chain's CDR3 is CASTPRGLGVVTEAFF. In DNA, the CDR3 is TGTGCCAGCACCCCCCGGGGGTTGGGGGTCGTCACTGAAGCTTTCTTT.

The rearrangement joins TRBV28 to TRBJ2-2; 9 bases are a match to TRBD1. V trimming: 6 bases; J trimming: 5 bases; junction bases outside the gene matches: 7. This CDR3 is built from 15 residues. From germline, CDR1 is MDHEN and CDR2 SYDVKM. Here the CDR3 DNA reads TGTGCCAGCAGGCCGGGACAGGGCGGGACCGGGGAGCTGTTTTTT. It yields the protein CASRPGQGGTGELFF.

The chain joins TRBV6-2 or TRBV6-3 to TRBJ1-1; D ambiguous. Trimming cost V 5 bases and J 1 base, with 11 bases left between them. This CDR3 contains 14 residues. Germline V lookup: CDR1 MNHEY, CDR2 SVGEGT. CDR3 residues: CASSGAVGNTEAFF. CDR3 in DNA: TGTGCCAGCAGTGGAGCGGTGGGGAACACTGAAGCTTTCTTT.

The chain combines TRBV12-5 with TRBJ1-6, with D possibly TRBD1 on 6 matching bases. V lost 0 bases to trimming and J lost 2 bases, with 17 bases between them. The CDR3 has 19 residues. The V gene's germline CDR1 is LGHNT and CDR2 FRNRAP. In DNA, the CDR3 is TGTGCTAGTGGTTTGGTGGTCGCCACAGGGAGCCCCTATAATTCACCCCTCCACTTT. It translates to CASGLVVATGSPYNSPLHF.

This clone has more than one count but fewer than ten. The chain employs TRBV12-5 and TRBJ2-7; D gene uncertain. CDR1 is LGHNT, CDR2 FRNRAP, per germline. This CDR3 contains 11 residues. The CDR3 loop reads CPPGYSYEQYF. Written as DNA, the CDR3 is TGTCCCCCCGGGTACTCCTACGAGCAGTACTTC.